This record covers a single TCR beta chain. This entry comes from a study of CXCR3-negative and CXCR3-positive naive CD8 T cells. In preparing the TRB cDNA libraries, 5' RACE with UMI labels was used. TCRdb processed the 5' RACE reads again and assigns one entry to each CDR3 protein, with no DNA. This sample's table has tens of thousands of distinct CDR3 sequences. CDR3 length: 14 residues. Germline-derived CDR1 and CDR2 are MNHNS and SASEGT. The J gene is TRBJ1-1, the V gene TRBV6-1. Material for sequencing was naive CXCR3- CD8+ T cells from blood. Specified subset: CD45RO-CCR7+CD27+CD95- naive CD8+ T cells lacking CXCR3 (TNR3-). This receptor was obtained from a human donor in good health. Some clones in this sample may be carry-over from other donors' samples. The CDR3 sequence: CASSESSEGLEAFF.